Listed below are T cell receptor beta chains from one sample, sequenced in a study of beta chain features in type 1 diabetes. The data were produced by immunoSEQ multiplex PCR, yet TCRdb's version contains in-frame clones alone and is incomplete. The profile shows some 44,000 clones, about 51% of them singletons. The sample comprised Tregs from blood. The receptors shown here come from a woman under 30 in good health. Both conserved end residues are trimmed from each CDR3. Expanded clones are given a class, and other clones once, few, many or no size at all.

15	TRBV7-2	.	TRBJ2-5	ASSFYSGLAGVETQY
13	TRBV19	.	TRBJ2-7	ASSPRTSGKDEQY
13	TRBV7-2	.	TRBJ2-1	ASSLSFGQGNEQF
15	TRBV4-1	few	TRBJ2-1	ASSLGAGDSLYNEQF
9	TRBV2	.	TRBJ1-5	ASSRQGRQH
14	TRBV6-1	.	TRBJ2-1	ASSEALRTAYNEQF
14	TRBV5-1	few	TRBJ1-4	ASSLGGTGKHEKLF
13	TRBV28	.	TRBJ1-5	ASSSGQGGNQPQH
12	TRBV5-1	few	TRBJ2-7	ASQTGTGGNEQY
13	TRBV7-9	.	TRBJ2-1	ASSYSDGGYNEQF
12	TRBV5-1	few	TRBJ1-1	ASIRTGGSTEAF
12	TRBV12-5	.	TRBJ2-5	ASGWGHYQETQY
13	TRBV25-1	.	TRBJ2-1	ASSESQGAGDEQF
10	TRBV7-2	few	TRBJ2-7	ASSLSIYEQY
14	TRBV11-2	.	TRBJ2-3	ASSLDRTPSTDTQY
12	TRBV7-9	few	TRBJ2-7	ASSKAEVLNEQY
12	TRBV6-5	.	TRBJ1-5	ASNKGGQGQPQH
13	TRBV7-2	once	TRBJ1-5	ASSQNGGLNQPQH
14	TRBV4-2	few	TRBJ1-2	ASSQPAGRDYYGYT
13	TRBV18	.	TRBJ1-1	ASSPTEGARTEAF
13	TRBV6-5	.	TRBJ2-3	ASTAGLKNTDTQY
11	TRBV7-2	few	TRBJ1-2	ASSRRTGVGYT
13	TRBV28	.	TRBJ2-1	ASSPTGGTYNEQF
10	TRBV6-5	.	TRBJ2-1	ASRGLYNEQF
12	TRBV6-6	.	TRBJ2-1	ASSYSGVGQGQF
9	TRBV5-6	.	TRBJ2-1	ASSLSDEQF
14	TRBV28	.	TRBJ2-7	ASSPSPSGLAYEQY
15	TRBV7-2	few	TRBJ1-6	ASSDTGGTGYNSPLH
9	TRBV14	few	TRBJ2-7	ASSQFQGLY
13	TRBV27	.	TRBJ2-1	ASSRLAGAYNEQF
11	TRBV2	few	TRBJ1-2	ASSEGMGHGYT
13	TRBV28	once	TRBJ2-6	ASSPDISGANVLT
12	TRBV2	.	TRBJ2-2	ASRAGGYTGELF
13	TRBV7-2	few	TRBJ2-4	ASSLGGLGGDIQY
12	TRBV14	.	TRBJ1-1	ASSPLGEGTEAF
12	TRBV6-1	.	TRBJ1-1	ASSHGQLNTEAF
12	TRBV29-1	.	TRBJ2-2	SVPGQGLSGELF
13	TRBV27	.	TRBJ2-7	ASSTGQTSSYEQY
13	TRBV5-6	few	TRBJ2-7	ASSLTGSVDYEQY
14	TRBV6-5	.	TRBJ2-7	ASSYLGLAKTYEQY
16	TRBV19	.	TRBJ2-2	ASSSQLGSGIWPGELF
15	TRBV18	.	TRBJ2-1	ASSPPGTGASYNEQF
11	TRBV7-9	once	TRBJ1-2	ASSPWTGSGYT
14	TRBV5-6	few	TRBJ1-1	ASSSGTRIMNTEAF
13	TRBV6-1	.	TRBJ2-7	ASTTAGRGAYEQY